This T cell receptor (beta chain) was sequenced for a study of OX40 agonist ivuxolimab in advanced cancers. Study results and caveats: The work left the antigen specificity of expanded peripheral T cells undetermined. Some patients without response likewise showed low normalized clonal expansion.

The CDR3 loop spans 14 amino acids. CDR1 and CDR2 (germline): LNHDA, SQIVND (reference sequence). Trimming pared 5 bases from V and 7 bases from J, leaving 15 bases between. Regarding this clone: The antigen remains unidentified.

Clones were read by immunoSEQ multiplex PCR, and TCRdb kept only the in-frame ones, dropping some. Here the sample spans around 49,000 clones, about 86% being singletons. This clonotype was sampled from an adult with an advanced solid tumor such as melanoma, head and neck, liver or kidney cancer. The V gene is TRBV19, the J gene TRBJ1-5; D might be TRBD1 (5 bases). The material was CD4+ or CD8+ T cells sorted from blood, obtained in a trial of the OX40 agonist ivuxolimab. CDR3 loop: CASSGTTPWQPQHF. In DNA form, the CDR3 reads TGTGCCAGTAGTGGGACTACCCCTTGGCAGCCCCAGCATTTT.